The clone carrying this TCR beta chain was picked up a small number of times. The data were produced by immunoSEQ multiplex PCR, yet TCRdb's version contains in-frame clones alone and is incomplete. The data contain about 180,000 clones, 84% of them singletons. The data derive from a study of blood T cell repertoires in COVID-19. The sequencing sample was made of peripheral blood. The TCR sequence derives from a man aged 18 to 29 with active or convalescent COVID-19.

CDR3 sequence reads: CASSPIAGGYTF. DNA for the CDR3: TGTGCCAGCAGTCCTATAGCGGGTGGCTACACCTTC. J is TRBJ1-2 and V is TRBV27; D gene ambiguous. Germline values: CDR1 MNHEY, CDR2 SMNVEV (reference sequence). The CDR3 spans 12 residues. V was cut by 5 bases and J by 7 bases, with 11 bases left in between.